The 5 T cell receptor beta chains in this list originate from one sample, sequenced in a study of regulatory and conventional T cells in RAG deficiency. Here immunoSEQ multiplex PCR was the method, and the copy in TCRdb shows in-frame clones only, minus some. The data hold about 1,000 clones, with roughly four fifths observed a single time. The sequenced sample consisted of CD8+ T cells sorted from blood. The source is a human donor with RAG deficiency presenting as severe combined immunodeficiency.

V gene TRBV28 combines with J gene TRBJ1-4; D not resolved. The CDR3 covers 14 residues. Trimming left V 6 bases short and J 6 bases short, with 14 bases between. Germline CDR1 and CDR2: MDHEN and SYDVKM. The CDR3 loop is CASREKGFYEKLFF. CDR3 DNA: TGTGCCAGCAGGGAAAAGGGCTTTTATGAAAAACTGTTTTTT.

In DNA form, the CDR3 reads TGTGCCACCAGCAGGGCCCAGACAGGGCGCACGCAGTATTTT. It encodes CATSRAQTGRTQYF. The chain is built from TRBV15 and TRBJ2-3; the match to TRBD1 covers 7 bases. Germline trimming cut 3 bases from V and 9 bases from J; bases unmatched to any gene: 9. Germline-derived CDR1 and CDR2 are LNHNV and YYDKDF (reference sequence). This CDR3 has 14 residues.

V usage is TRBV19 and J usage is TRBJ2-2; D is ambiguous. Deletions cut 1 base from V and 3 bases from J, with 3 bases between. Germline V gene lookup returns CDR1 LNHDA and CDR2 SQIVND (reference sequence). The CDR3 is 13 residues long. CDR3 sequence (DNA): TGTGCCAGTAGTATAGTAGACACCGGGGAGCTGTTTTTT. Protein sequence: CASSIVDTGELFF.

The genes are TRBV4-2 and TRBJ2-7; D is undetermined. The CDR3 contains 13 residues. V lost 3 bases and J 0 bases, leaving 6 bases between the germline ends. Germline CDR1 is LGHNA and CDR2 is YNFKEQ. The CDR3 protein is CASSQWYSYEQYF. CDR3 sequence (DNA): TGTGCCAGCAGCCAGTGGTACTCCTACGAGCAGTACTTC.

CDR3 DNA sequence: TGTGCCAGCAGCCAACTCAGGGAAGAGACCCAGTACTTC. Translation: CASSQLREETQYF. The rearrangement links TRBV4-2 to TRBJ2-5; a weak D match, TRBD1 (5 bases). The V gene's germline CDR1 is LGHNA and CDR2 YNFKEQ. V was clipped by 2 bases and J by 3 bases, with 7 bases between them. The CDR3 covers 13 residues.